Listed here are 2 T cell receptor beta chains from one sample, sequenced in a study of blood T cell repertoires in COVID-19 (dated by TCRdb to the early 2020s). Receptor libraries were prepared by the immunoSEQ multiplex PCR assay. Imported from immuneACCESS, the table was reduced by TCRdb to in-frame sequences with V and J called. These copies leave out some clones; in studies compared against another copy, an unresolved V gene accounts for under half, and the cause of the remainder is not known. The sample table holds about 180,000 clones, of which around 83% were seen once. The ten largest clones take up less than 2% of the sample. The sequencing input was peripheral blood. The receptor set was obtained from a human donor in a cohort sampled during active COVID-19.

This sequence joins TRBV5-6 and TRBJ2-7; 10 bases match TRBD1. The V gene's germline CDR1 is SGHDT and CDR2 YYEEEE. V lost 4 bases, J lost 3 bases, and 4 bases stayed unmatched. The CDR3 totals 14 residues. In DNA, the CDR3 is TGTGCCAGCAGCCCGGACAGGGGGTTCTACGAGCAGTACTTC. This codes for CASSPDRGFYEQYF.

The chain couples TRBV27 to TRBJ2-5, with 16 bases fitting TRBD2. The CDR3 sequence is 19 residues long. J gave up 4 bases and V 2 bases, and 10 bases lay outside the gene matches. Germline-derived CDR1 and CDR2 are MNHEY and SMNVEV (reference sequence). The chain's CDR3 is CASSLGTSGGAPSVETQYF. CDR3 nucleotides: TGTGCCAGCAGTTTAGGGACTAGCGGGGGGGCCCCGTCTGTAGAGACCCAGTACTTC.